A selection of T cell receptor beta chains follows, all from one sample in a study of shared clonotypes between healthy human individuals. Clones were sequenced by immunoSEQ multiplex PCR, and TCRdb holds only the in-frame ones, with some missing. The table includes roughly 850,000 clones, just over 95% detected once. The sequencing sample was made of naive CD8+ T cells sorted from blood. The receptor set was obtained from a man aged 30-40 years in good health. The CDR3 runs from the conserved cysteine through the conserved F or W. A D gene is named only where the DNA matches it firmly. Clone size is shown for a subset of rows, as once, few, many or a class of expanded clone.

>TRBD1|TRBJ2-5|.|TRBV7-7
CASSITGTGGRETQYF
TGTGCCAGCAGCATTACCGGGACAGGGGGCCGGGAGACCCAGTACTTC
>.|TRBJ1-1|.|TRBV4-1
CASSPTQVNTEAFF
TGCGCCAGCAGCCCGACCCAGGTAAACACTGAAGCTTTCTTT
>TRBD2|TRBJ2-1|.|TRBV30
CAWSVSLAYNEQFF
TGTGCCTGGAGTGTCTCACTAGCGTACAATGAGCAGTTCTTC
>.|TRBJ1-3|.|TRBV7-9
CASSSKTVADSGNTIYF
TGTGCCAGCAGCTCAAAGACTGTAGCCGACTCTGGAAACACCATATATTTT
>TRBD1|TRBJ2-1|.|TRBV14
CASSQLRQGSDEQFF
TGTGCCAGCAGCCAATTGAGACAGGGTAGTGATGAGCAGTTCTTC
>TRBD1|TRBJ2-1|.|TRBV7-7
CASSSLSGTGGPYNEQFF
TGTGCCAGCAGCTCACTTTCAGGGACAGGGGGCCCTTACAATGAGCAGTTCTTC
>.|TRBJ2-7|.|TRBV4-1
CASSQEEGYEQYF
TGCGCCAGCAGCCAAGAGGAGGGCTACGAGCAGTACTTC
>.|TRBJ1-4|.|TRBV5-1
CASSLALGQPNEKLFF
TGCGCCAGCAGCTTGGCCCTCGGACAGCCTAATGAAAAACTGTTTTTT
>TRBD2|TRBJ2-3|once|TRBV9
CASSVGGLAGIDTQYF
TGTGCCAGCAGCGTAGGGGGACTAGCGGGAATAGATACGCAGTATTTT
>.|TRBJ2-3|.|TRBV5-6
CASSLVGGSITDTQYF
TGTGCCAGCAGCTTGGTGGGCGGGTCGATCACAGATACGCAGTATTTT